This T cell receptor (beta chain) was sequenced for a study of T cell responses to AZD1222 COVID-19 vaccine. Study-level results: When two AZD1222 doses had been given, Spike-specific TCR breadth and depth rose. Epitopes outside B.1.351 and B.1.1.7 mutated regions reportedly drew nearly half of spike TCRs. Clonal diversity was possibly underestimated; the donors were predominantly white British and more often female. Baseline seropositivity characterized only six AZD1222 recipients.

Worth noting for this clone: What it binds is not known.

Clones were sequenced by immunoSEQ multiplex PCR, and TCRdb holds only the in-frame ones, with some missing. The sample consists of about 94,000 clones, 70% to 90% of them appearing once. This TCR was sampled from an adult in good health. The specimen comprised peripheral blood, sampled on day 0 of AZD1222 vaccination.

CDR3 nucleotides: TGTGCCAGCAGCTTGGGGGTTTCGGGGACTGAAGCTTTCTTT. Its protein is CASSLGVSGTEAFF. The V call is TRBV5-4, the J call TRBJ1-1; D remains ambiguous. CDR3 length: 14 amino acids. The V end was cut by 0 bases, the J end by 5 bases, with 11 bases between. Germline assignment: CDR1 SGHNT and CDR2 YYREEE (reference sequence).